The next 22 T cell receptor beta chains were all read from a single sample in a study of T cell responses to AZD1222 COVID-19 vaccine. Profiling relied on immunoSEQ multiplex PCR, and the TCRdb table lists in-frame clones only, not all of them. The data contain about 93,000 clones, 85% to 90% of them singletons. The sample was peripheral blood, taken on day 0 of MenACWY control vaccination. Source of these receptors: an adult in good health.

The chain has TRBV9 and TRBJ1-6; D gene uncertain. The CDR3 is made up of 12 amino acids. Trimming removed 4 bases at V and 7 bases at J, with 6 bases between. CDR1 and CDR2 (germline): SGDLS, YYNGEE. CDR3 loop: CASSLQNSPLHF. CDR3 bases: TGTGCCAGCAGCCTCCAAAATTCACCCCTCCACTTT.

The chain combines TRBV28 with TRBJ2-1; no clear D. Germline CDR1 is MDHEN and CDR2 is SYDVKM. V was trimmed by 6 bases and J by 10 bases, leaving 16 bases between them. The CDR3 length is 13 residues. The CDR3 nucleotides read TGTGCCAGCAGCCCAGCACCAGTAGGGGAGCAGTTCTTC. Its translation is CASSPAPVGEQFF.

The gene calls are TRBV12-3 or TRBV12-4 and TRBJ1-6, with D tentatively TRBD1 (6 bases). The CDR3 sequence is 13 residues long. Trimming left V 4 bases short and J 10 bases short, with 11 bases between. Written as DNA, the CDR3 is TGTGCCAGCAGTTACAGGGAAGGGTCACCCCTCCACTTT. Residues: CASSYREGSPLHF.

The chain combines TRBV4-3 with TRBJ2-5; 11 nucleotides match TRBD1. The V gene end was trimmed by 1 base and the J gene end by 6 bases; junction bases not matched to a gene: 7. Germline CDR1 is LGHNA and CDR2 is YSLEER. This CDR3 has 16 residues. CDR3 DNA sequence: TGCGCCAGCAGCCAAGTATTCGGGACAGGGGGAAAGACCCAGTACTTC. This codes for CASSQVFGTGGKTQYF.

The chain recombines TRBV7-2 with TRBJ1-3; D remains ambiguous. The CDR3 is made up of 13 amino acids. Germline values: CDR1 SGHTA, CDR2 FQGNSA. V lost 6 bases and J 3 bases, leaving 9 bases between the germline ends. This CDR3 reads CASSRLGGNTIYF. CDR3 sequence (DNA): TGTGCCAGCAGTCGTCTGGGTGGAAACACCATATATTTT.

This chain connects TRBV3-1 (or the pseudogene TRBV3-2) to TRBJ2-5; 7 bases match TRBD1. CDR1 LGHDT and CDR2 YNNKEL come from the germline V gene (reference sequence). This CDR3 has 12 residues. V was pared by 6 bases and J by 5 bases, with 3 bases of the junction left unmatched. CDR3 protein: CASRGTEETQYF. CDR3 in DNA: TGTGCCAGCAGGGGGACAGAGGAGACCCAGTACTTC.

The genes are TRBV20-1 and TRBJ1-1; the D gene is possibly TRBD1 (5 bases). V dropped 6 bases and J dropped 1 base, with 6 bases sitting between them. CDR1 and CDR2 from the germline V gene are DFQATT and SNEGSKA (reference sequence). The CDR3 runs to 11 residues. The CDR3 reads CSAGGNTEAFF. The CDR3 coding sequence is TGCAGTGCCGGGGGGAACACTGAAGCTTTCTTT.

This sequence joins TRBV7-9 and TRBJ1-6; D gene uncertain. Germline V lookup: CDR1 SEHNR, CDR2 FQNEAQ (reference sequence). V was pared by 1 base and J by 10 bases, with 8 bases between. The CDR3 has 13 amino acids. The CDR3 DNA sequence: TGTGCCAGCAGCTTAGTTGGATACTCACCCCTCCACTTT. Protein: CASSLVGYSPLHF.

J is TRBJ2-1 and V is TRBV6-2 or TRBV6-3; 11 nucleotides line up with TRBD2. Germline V gene lookup returns CDR1 MNHEY and CDR2 SVGEGT. V was clipped by 1 base and J by 7 bases; unmatched bases: 3. The CDR3 is 15 amino acids. The CDR3 DNA is TGTGCCAGCAGTTACTTAGCGGGGGGGCCTAATGAGCAGTTCTTC. It translates to CASSYLAGGPNEQFF.

The chain has TRBV3-1 (or the pseudogene TRBV3-2) and TRBJ2-7; D uncertain. The germline CDR1 and CDR2 sequences are LGHDT and YNNKEL (reference sequence). Deletions cut 4 bases from V and 7 bases from J, with 11 bases between. CDR3 length equals 12 residues. The CDR3 bases are TGTGCCAGCAGCCGGGTAGCAAGAGAGCAGTACTTC. Amino acids: CASSRVAREQYF.

This clone was counted many times. The sample contains more than one DNA sequence encoding this CDR3. The chain couples TRBV29-1 to TRBJ1-1; D unresolved. The CDR3 is made up of 11 amino acids. V was clipped by 5 bases and J by 1 base, with 5 bases between them. Looked up from germline, CDR1 is SQVTM and CDR2 is ANQGSEA. This CDR3 is CSVTANTEAFF. The CDR3 DNA reads as TGCAGCGTTACAGCGAACACTGAAGCTTTCTTT.

The chain has TRBV6-5 and TRBJ1-1, with D uncertain. The germline V gene encodes CDR1 MNHEY and CDR2 SVGAGI. V lost 10 bases to trimming and J lost 0 bases, with 15 bases between them. The CDR3 is 14 amino acids. CDR3 nucleotide sequence: TGTGCCACCCACCGAAGAACGATGAACACTGAAGCTTTCTTT. This sequence encodes CATHRRTMNTEAFF.

This chain links TRBV7-8 with TRBJ2-7, with TRBD2 as a possible D gene (7 bases). CDR3 length: 14 residues. Germline-derived CDR1 and CDR2 are SGHVS and FQNEAQ. Trimming pared 1 base from V and 4 bases from J, leaving 11 bases between. In nucleotides, the CDR3 is TGTGCCAGCAGCTTAGGGGGGGGCGCGTACGAGCAGTACTTC. It is translated as CASSLGGGAYEQYF.

Here the CDR3 DNA reads TGCGCCAGCAGCCAAGATCAGGGCAGGGCCAATGAGCAGTTCTTC. Its translation: CASSQDQGRANEQFF. The chain links TRBV4-3 to TRBJ2-1; maybe TRBD1 (5 bases). This CDR3 comprises 15 residues. With 0 bases removed from V and 6 bases from J, the gap between germline ends came to 12 bases. Germline V gives CDR1 LGHNA, CDR2 YSLEER.

V gene TRBV7-2 combines with J gene TRBJ2-5; D is unclear. Germline lookup yields CDR1 SGHTA and CDR2 FQGNSA. Trimming left V 1 base short and J 1 base short, with 10 bases between. The CDR3 loop spans 15 amino acids. CDR3 nucleotide sequence: TGTGCCAGCAGCTTAGGCCGCAGGACCCAAGAGACCCAGTACTTC. Translating it yields CASSLGRRTQETQYF.

The chain employs TRBV9 and TRBJ2-5; D is tentatively TRBD1 or TRBD2 (5 bases each). CDR1 and CDR2 from the germline V gene are SGDLS and YYNGEE. This CDR3 has 14 residues. V was pared by 1 base and J by 5 bases, with 12 bases between. CDR3 nucleotide sequence: TGTGCCAGCAGCGTAAGAGGGGCCGCGGAGACCCAGTACTTC. Protein: CASSVRGAAETQYF.

The chain uses TRBV11-2 and TRBJ2-7; the D is unclear. The ends were cut back, 3 bases at V and 4 bases at J, with 13 bases in the middle. The germline gives CDR1 SGHAT, CDR2 FQNNGV. The CDR3 is made up of 14 amino acids. CDR3 sequence: CASSFPGSLYEQYF. CDR3 bases: TGTGCCAGCAGCTTCCCCGGATCGTTATACGAGCAGTACTTC.

The chain carries TRBV12-3 or TRBV12-4 and TRBJ1-2, with D perhaps TRBD1 (6 bases). The ends were cut back, 6 bases at V and 2 bases at J, with 10 bases in the middle. The CDR3 is made up of 13 amino acids. CDR3 nucleotide sequence: TGTGCCAGCAGACAAACAGGGAACTATGGCTACACCTTC. Its translation is CASRQTGNYGYTF.

This rearrangement joins TRBV7-3 to TRBJ1-1; no reliable D call. The CDR3 has 11 amino acids. Germline-derived CDR1 and CDR2 are SGHTA and FQGTGA. V was clipped by 2 bases and J by 8 bases, with 6 bases between them. CDR3 loop: CASSLLNEAFF. The CDR3 region has the DNA TGTGCCAGCAGCTTATTAAACGAAGCTTTCTTT.

V gene TRBV6-2 or TRBV6-3 combines with J gene TRBJ2-3; D unclear. CDR1 MNHEY and CDR2 SVGEGT come from the germline V gene. The CDR3 covers 12 residues. The V gene lost 6 bases and the J gene lost 2 bases, with 6 bases spanning the gap. For the CDR3, the DNA is TGTGCCAGCAGCTATTACACAGATACGCAGTATTTT. Protein product: CASSYYTDTQYF.

In this sample, this clone turned up once. The rearrangement uses TRBV5-4 and TRBJ2-5, with TRBD2 matching over 10 bases. The V gene end was trimmed by 9 bases and the J gene end by 5 bases; junction bases not matched to a gene: 10. The germline V gene encodes CDR1 SGHNT and CDR2 YYREEE (reference sequence). This CDR3 has 14 residues. The CDR3 sequence is CAIAQRGGDETQYF. For the CDR3, the DNA is TGTGCCATAGCCCAGCGGGGGGGTGATGAGACCCAGTACTTC.

The V gene is TRBV9, the J gene TRBJ2-3, with D uncertain. The germline V and J ends were trimmed by 0 bases and 2 bases, with 13 bases remaining between them. This CDR3 region has 16 residues. Germline CDR1 is SGDLS and CDR2 is YYNGEE. The CDR3 here is CASSVVPGTSTDTQYF. Here the CDR3 DNA reads TGTGCCAGCAGCGTAGTTCCAGGAACCTCCACAGATACGCAGTATTTT.